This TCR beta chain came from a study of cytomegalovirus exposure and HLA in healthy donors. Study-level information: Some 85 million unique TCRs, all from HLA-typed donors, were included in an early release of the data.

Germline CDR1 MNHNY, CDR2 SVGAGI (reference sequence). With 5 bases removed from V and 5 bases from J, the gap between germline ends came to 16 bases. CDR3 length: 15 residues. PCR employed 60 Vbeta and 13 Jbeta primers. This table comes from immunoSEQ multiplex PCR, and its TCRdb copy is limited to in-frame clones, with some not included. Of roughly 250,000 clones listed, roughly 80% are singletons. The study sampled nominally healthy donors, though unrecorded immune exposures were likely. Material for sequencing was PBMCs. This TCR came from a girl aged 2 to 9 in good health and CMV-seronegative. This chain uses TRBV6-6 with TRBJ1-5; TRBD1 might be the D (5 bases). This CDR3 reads CASSPTGVADQPQHF. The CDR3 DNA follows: TGTGCCAGCAGTCCCACGGGGGTGGCGGATCAGCCCCAGCATTTT.